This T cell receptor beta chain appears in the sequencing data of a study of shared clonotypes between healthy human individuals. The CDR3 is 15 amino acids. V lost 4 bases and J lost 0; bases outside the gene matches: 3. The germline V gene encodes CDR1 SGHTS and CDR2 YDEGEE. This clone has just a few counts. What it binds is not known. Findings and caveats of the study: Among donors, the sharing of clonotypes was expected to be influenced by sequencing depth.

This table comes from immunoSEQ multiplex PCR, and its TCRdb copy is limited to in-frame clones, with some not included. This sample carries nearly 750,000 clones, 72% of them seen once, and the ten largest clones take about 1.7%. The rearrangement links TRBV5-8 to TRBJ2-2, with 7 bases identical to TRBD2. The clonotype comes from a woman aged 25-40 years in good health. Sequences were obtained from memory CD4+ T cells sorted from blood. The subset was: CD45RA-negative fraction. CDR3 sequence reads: CASSRGRANTGELFF. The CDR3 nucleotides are TGTGCCAGCAGCCGCGGGAGAGCGAACACCGGGGAGCTGTTTTTT.